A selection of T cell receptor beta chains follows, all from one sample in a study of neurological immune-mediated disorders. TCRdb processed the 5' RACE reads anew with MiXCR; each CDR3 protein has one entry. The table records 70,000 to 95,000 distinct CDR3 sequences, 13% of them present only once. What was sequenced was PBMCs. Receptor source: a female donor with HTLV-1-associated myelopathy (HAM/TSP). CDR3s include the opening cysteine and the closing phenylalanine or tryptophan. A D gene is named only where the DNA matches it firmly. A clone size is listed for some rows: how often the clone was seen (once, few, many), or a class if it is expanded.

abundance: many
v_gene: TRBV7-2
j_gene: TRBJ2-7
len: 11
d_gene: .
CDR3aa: CASSPGGEQYF
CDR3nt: TGTGCCAGCAGTCCTGGGGGCGAGCAGTACTTC

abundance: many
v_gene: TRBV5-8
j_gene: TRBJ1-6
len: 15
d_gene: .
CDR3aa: CASNQRGGHYSPLHF
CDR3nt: TGTGCCAGCAACCAAAGAGGGGGGCATTATTCACCCCTCCACTTT

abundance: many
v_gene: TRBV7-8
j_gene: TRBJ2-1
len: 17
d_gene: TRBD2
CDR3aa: CASSFRTGTSSDNEQFF
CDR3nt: TGTGCCAGCAGCTTCCGAACCGGGACTAGCTCTGACAATGAGCAGTTCTTC

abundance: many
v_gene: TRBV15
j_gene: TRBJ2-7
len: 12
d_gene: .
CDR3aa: CATSAWGYEQYF
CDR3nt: TGTGCCACCAGCGCGTGGGGCTACGAGCAGTACTTC

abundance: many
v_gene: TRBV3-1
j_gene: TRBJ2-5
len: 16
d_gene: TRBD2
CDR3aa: CASSQRTSGSQETQYF
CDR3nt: TGTGCCAGCAGCCAACGGACTAGCGGGAGCCAAGAGACCCAGTACTTC

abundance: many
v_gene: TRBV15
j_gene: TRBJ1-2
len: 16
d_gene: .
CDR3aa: CATSNPPGTHNYGYTF
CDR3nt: TGTGCCACCAGCAACCCCCCCGGAACTCACAACTATGGCTACACCTTC

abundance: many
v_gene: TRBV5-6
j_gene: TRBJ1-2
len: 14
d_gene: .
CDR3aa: CASSYGRPNYGYTF
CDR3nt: TGTGCCAGCAGCTACGGCAGGCCCAACTATGGCTACACCTTC

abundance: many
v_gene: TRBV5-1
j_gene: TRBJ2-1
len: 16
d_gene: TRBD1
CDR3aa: CASSTRDRGGYNEQFF
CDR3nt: TGCGCCAGCAGCACTCGAGACAGGGGTGGTTACAATGAGCAGTTCTTC

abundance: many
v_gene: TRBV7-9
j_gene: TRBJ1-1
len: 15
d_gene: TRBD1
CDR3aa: CASSLYQGVDTEAFF
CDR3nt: TGTGCCAGCAGCTTATACCAGGGGGTCGACACTGAAGCTTTCTTT

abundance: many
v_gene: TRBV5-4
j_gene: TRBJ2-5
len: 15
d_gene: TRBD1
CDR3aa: CASSSGQGRQETQYF
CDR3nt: TGTGCCAGCAGCTCCGGACAGGGGAGGCAAGAGACCCAGTACTTC

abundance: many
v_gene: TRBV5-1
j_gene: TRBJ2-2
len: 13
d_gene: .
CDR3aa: CASSSENTGELFF
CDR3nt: TGCGCCAGCAGCAGTGAGAACACCGGGGAGCTGTTTTTT

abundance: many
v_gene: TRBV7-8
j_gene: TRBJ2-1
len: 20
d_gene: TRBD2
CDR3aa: CASSLVGSGNSGGAYNEQFF
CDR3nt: TGTGCCAGCAGCTTAGTTGGTTCAGGGAATAGCGGGGGGGCGTACAATGAGCAGTTCTTC

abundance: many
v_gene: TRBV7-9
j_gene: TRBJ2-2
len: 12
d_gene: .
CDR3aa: CASSLWTGELFF
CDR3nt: TGTGCCAGCAGCTTATGGACCGGGGAGCTGTTTTTT

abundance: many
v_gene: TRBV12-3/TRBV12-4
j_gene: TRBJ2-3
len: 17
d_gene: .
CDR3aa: CASSLTKVLHRTDTQYF
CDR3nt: TGTGCCAGCAGTCTCACCAAGGTCTTACACCGCACAGATACGCAGTATTTT

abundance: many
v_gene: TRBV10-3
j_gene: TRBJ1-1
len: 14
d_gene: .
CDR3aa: CAISEPPPNTEAFF
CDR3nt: TGTGCCATCAGTGAGCCTCCCCCGAACACTGAAGCTTTCTTT

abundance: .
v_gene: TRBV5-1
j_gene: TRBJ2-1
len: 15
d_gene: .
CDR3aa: CASSLVDNSYNEQFF
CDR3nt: TGCGCCAGCAGCTTGGTGGACAACTCCTACAATGAGCAGTTCTTC

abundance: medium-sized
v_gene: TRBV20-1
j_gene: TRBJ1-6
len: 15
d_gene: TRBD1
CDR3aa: CSARAGDRKNSPLHF
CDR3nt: TGCAGTGCTAGAGCGGGGGACAGAAAAAATTCACCCCTCCACTTT

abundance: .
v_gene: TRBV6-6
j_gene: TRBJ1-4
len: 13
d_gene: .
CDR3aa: CASRRGVGEKLFF
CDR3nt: TGTGCCAGCAGACGGGGAGTTGGTGAAAAACTGTTTTTT

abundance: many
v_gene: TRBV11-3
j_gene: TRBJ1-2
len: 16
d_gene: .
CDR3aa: CAIQEPGPQGHYGYTF
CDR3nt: TGTGCCATCCAGGAACCCGGGCCGCAGGGACACTATGGCTACACCTTC

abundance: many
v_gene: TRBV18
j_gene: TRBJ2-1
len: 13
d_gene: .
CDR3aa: CASSPPGKNEQFF
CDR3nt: TGTGCCAGCTCACCACCAGGGAAGAATGAGCAGTTCTTC

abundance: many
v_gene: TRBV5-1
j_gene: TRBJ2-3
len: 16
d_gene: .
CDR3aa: CASSLARQGSTDTQYF
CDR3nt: TGCGCCAGCAGCTTGGCCCGGCAGGGGAGCACAGATACGCAGTATTTT

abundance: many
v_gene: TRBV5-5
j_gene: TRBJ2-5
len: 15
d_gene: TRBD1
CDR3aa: CASSFRWQGAETQYF
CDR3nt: TGTGCCAGCAGCTTTCGCTGGCAGGGGGCTGAGACCCAGTACTTC

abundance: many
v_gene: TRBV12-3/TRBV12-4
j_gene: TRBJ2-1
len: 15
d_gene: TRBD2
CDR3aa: CASRVGKRGDNEQFF
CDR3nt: TGTGCCAGCCGGGTTGGTAAGCGGGGGGACAATGAGCAGTTCTTC

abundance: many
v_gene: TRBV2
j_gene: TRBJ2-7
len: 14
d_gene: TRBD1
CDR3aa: CASRAGTGIYEQYF
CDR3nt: TGTGCCAGCAGGGCCGGGACAGGGATCTACGAGCAGTACTTC

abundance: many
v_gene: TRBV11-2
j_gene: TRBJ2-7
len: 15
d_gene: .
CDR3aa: CASSLEAEASYEQYF
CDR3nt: TGTGCCAGCAGCTTAGAGGCTGAGGCGTCCTACGAGCAGTACTTC

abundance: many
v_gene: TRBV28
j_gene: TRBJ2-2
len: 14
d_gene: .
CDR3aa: CASSPLPNTGELFF
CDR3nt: TGTGCCAGCAGTCCCCTCCCGAACACCGGGGAGCTGTTTTTT